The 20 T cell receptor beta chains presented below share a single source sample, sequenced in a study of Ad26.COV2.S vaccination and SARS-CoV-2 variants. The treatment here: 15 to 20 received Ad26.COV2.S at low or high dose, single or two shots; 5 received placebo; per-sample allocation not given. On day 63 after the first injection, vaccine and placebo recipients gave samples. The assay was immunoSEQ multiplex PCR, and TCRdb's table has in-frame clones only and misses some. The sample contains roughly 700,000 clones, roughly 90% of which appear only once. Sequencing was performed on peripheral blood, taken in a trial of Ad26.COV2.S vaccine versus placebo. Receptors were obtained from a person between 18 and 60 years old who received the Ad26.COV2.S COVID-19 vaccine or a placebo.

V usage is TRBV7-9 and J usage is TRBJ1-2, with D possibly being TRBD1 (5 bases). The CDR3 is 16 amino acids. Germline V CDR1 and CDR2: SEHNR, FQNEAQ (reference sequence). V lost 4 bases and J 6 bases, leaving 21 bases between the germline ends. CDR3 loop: CASSSVRGRGSNGYTF. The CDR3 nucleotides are TGTGCCAGCAGCTCGGTTAGGGGACGGGGTTCGAATGGCTACACCTTC.

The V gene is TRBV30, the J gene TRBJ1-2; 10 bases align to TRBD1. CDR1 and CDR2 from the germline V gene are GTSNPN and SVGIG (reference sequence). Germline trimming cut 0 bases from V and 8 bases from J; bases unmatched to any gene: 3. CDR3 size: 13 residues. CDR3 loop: CAWSVGTGDGYTF. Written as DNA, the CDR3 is TGTGCCTGGAGTGTAGGGACAGGGGACGGCTACACCTTC.

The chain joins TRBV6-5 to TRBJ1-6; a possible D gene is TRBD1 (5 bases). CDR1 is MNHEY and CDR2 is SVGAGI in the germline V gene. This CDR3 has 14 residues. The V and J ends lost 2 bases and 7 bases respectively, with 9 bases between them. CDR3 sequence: CASSYQGSNSPLHF. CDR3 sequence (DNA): TGTGCCAGCAGTTACCAGGGTAGCAATTCACCCCTCCACTTT.

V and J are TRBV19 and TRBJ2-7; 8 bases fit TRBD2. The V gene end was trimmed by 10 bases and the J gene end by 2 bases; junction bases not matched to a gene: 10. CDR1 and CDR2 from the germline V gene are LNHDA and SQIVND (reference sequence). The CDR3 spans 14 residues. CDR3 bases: TGTGCCACCGCGCCACTAGCGGTGACCTACGAGCAGTACTTC. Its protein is CATAPLAVTYEQYF.

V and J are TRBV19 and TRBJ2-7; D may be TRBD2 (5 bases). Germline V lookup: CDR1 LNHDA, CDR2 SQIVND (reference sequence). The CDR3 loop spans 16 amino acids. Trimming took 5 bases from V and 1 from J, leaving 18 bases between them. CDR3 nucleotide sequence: TGTGCCAGTAGTGACCCCGAGCGGAAGGGTTCCTACGAGCAGTACTTC. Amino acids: CASSDPERKGSYEQYF.

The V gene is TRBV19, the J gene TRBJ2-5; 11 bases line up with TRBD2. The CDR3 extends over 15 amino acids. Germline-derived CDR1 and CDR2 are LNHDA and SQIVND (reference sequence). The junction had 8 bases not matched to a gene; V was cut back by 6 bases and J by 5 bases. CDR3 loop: CASSQTSGVGETQYF. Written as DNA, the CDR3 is TGTGCCAGTAGCCAGACTAGCGGGGTCGGGGAGACCCAGTACTTC.

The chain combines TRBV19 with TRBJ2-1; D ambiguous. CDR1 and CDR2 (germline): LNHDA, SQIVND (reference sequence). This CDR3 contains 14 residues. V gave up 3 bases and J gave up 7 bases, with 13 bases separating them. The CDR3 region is CASSILGDVNEQFF. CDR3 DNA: TGTGCCAGTAGTATCCTTGGGGATGTTAATGAGCAGTTCTTC.

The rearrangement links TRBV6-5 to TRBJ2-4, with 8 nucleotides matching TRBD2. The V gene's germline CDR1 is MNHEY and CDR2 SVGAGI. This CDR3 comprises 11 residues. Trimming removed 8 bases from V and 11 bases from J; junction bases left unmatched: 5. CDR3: CASARGGVQYF. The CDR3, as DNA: TGTGCCAGCGCCCGGGGGGGGGTTCAGTACTTC.

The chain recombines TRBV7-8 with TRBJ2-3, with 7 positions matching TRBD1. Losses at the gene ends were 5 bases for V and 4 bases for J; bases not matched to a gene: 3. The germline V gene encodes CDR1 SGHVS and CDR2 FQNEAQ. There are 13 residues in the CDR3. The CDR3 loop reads CASSATGADTQYF. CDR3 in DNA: TGTGCCAGCAGCGCCACAGGGGCAGATACGCAGTATTTT.

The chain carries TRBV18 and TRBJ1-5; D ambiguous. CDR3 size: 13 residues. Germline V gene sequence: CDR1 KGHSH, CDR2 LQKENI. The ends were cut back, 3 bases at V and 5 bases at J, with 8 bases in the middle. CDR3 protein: CASSPSEDQPQHF. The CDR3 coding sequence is TGTGCCAGCTCACCGTCAGAAGATCAGCCCCAGCATTTT.

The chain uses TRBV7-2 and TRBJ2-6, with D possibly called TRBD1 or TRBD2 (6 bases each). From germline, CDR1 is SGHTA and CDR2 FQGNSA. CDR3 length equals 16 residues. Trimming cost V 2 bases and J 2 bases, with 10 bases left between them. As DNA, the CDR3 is TGTGCCAGCAGCTTAACGGGGGCGCCTGGGGCCAACGTCCTGACTTTC. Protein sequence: CASSLTGAPGANVLTF.

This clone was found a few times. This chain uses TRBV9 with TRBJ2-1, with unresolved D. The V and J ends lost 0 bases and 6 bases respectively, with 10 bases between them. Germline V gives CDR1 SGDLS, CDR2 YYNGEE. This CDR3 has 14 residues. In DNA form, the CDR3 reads TGTGCCAGCAGCGTAGGGTCTGGCGCCAATGAGCAGTTCTTC. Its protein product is CASSVGSGANEQFF.

The CDR3 loop reads CASSYSLSQETQYF. The CDR3 DNA sequence: TGTGCCAGCAGTTACTCGCTCAGTCAAGAGACCCAGTACTTC. This rearrangement joins TRBV6-5 to TRBJ2-5; D gene unclear. V was cut by 0 bases and J by 2 bases, with 7 bases left in between. The germline V gene encodes CDR1 MNHEY and CDR2 SVGAGI. This CDR3 comprises 14 residues.

The CDR3 coding sequence is TGTGCCACCAGCAGGACAGGGGGGACAGAAGAGCAGCCCCAGCATTTT. Translating it yields CATSRTGGTEEQPQHF. V usage is TRBV15 and J usage is TRBJ1-5; TRBD1 agrees at 9 bases. CDR1 and CDR2 from the germline V gene are LNHNV and YYDKDF (reference sequence). J lost 7 bases, V lost 3 bases, and 10 bases had no gene match. CDR3 length equals 16 residues.

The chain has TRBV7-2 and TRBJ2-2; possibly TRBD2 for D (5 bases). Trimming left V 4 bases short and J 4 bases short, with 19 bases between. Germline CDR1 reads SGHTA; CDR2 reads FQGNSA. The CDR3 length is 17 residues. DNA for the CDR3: TGTGCCAGCAGCTCCGCGGGCTCTACGTCGGGCACCGGGGAGCTGTTTTTT. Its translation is CASSSAGSTSGTGELFF.

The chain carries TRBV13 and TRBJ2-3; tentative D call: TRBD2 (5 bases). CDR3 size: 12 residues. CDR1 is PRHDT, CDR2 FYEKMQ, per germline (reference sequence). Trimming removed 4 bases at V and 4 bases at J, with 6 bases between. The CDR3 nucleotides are TGTGCCAGCAGCTCAGCGGCAGATACGCAGTATTTT. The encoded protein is CASSSAADTQYF.

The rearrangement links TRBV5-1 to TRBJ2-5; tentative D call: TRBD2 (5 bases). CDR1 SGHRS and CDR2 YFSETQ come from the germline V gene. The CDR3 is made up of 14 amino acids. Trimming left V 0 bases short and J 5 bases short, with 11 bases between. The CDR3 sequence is CASSLVSGEETQYF. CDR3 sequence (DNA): TGCGCCAGCAGCTTGGTTTCCGGGGAGGAGACCCAGTACTTC.

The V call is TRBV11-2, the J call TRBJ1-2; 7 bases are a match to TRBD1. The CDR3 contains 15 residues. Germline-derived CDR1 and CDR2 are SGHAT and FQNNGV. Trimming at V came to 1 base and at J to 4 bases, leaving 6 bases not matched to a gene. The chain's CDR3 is CASSLVIGTAYGYTF. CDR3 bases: TGTGCCAGCAGCTTAGTTATCGGGACAGCCTATGGCTACACCTTC.

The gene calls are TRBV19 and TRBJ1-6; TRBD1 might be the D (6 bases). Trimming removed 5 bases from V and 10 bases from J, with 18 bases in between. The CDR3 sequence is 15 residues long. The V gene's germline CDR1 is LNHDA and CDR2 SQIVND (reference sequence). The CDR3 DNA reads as TGTGCCAGTAGTCCTTCAGGGGTTTTGGGCTCACCCCTCCACTTT. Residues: CASSPSGVLGSPLHF.

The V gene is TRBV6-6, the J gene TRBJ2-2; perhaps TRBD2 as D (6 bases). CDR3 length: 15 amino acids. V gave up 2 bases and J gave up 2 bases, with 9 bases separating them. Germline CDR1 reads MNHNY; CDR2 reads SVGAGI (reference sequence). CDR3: CASSYGGVNTGELFF. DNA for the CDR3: TGTGCCAGCAGTTACGGCGGGGTTAACACCGGGGAGCTGTTTTTT.